The TCR beta chain under discussion was sequenced for a study of blood T cell repertoires in COVID-19. Study-level information: Sites across the United States, Italy and Spain contributed samples from acute and convalescent COVID-19.

The V gene's germline CDR1 is MNHEY and CDR2 SVGAGI. Trimming took 6 bases from V and 8 from J, leaving 16 bases between them. The CDR3 has 14 residues. TCRdb keeps only in-frame clones here, not all; method: immunoSEQ multiplex PCR. Found here are 65,000 to 90,000 clones, 89% of them singletons; the top ten hold about 9.1%. The V and J genes are TRBV6-5 and TRBJ1-4, with D unclear. The clonotype originates from an elderly man with acute or convalescent COVID-19. The sample consisted of peripheral blood. CDR3 sequence (DNA): TGTGCCAGCAGACAGTACCCCCAGGCCGAAAAACTGTTTTTT. Protein: CASRQYPQAEKLFF.